Shown below are 14 T cell receptor beta chains from a single sample sequenced in a study of cytotoxic CD8 clonotypes in ibrutinib-treated CLL. Method: immunoSEQ multiplex PCR; TCRdb's copy keeps in-frame clones and lacks some. The sample contains 14,000 or so clones, 52% of which appear only once. Sequences were derived from PBMCs, sampled at a 24-month disease-progression time point, from a patient treated with ibrutinib. The source of these receptors is a human donor with chronic lymphocytic leukemia.

The chain joins TRBV6-1 to TRBJ1-1; tentatively, D is TRBD1 (5 bases). The length of the CDR3 is 14 residues. The ends were cut back, 4 bases at V and 1 base at J, with 10 bases in the middle. CDR1 and CDR2 from the germline V gene are MNHNS and SASEGT. This CDR3 is CASSVGGANTEAFF. In nucleotides, the CDR3 is TGTGCCAGCAGTGTTGGAGGGGCGAACACTGAAGCTTTCTTT.

The rearrangement links TRBV5-4 to TRBJ1-1; weak D call: TRBD1 (5 bases). CDR1 and CDR2 from the germline V gene are SGHNT and YYREEE (reference sequence). V lost 0 bases and J lost 1, with 7 bases in between. The CDR3 is 14 residues long. The CDR3 region is CASSLEQENTEAFF. The CDR3 DNA is TGTGCCAGCAGCTTGGAACAGGAGAACACTGAAGCTTTCTTT.

This chain connects TRBV5-1 to TRBJ1-2; 8 positions agree with TRBD1. This CDR3 is 15 amino acids long. Germline-derived CDR1 and CDR2 are SGHRS and YFSETQ. V lost 2 bases, J lost 0 bases, and 3 bases stayed unmatched. The CDR3 region has the DNA TGCGCCAGCAGCTTAGGACAGGGACCTAACTATGGCTACACCTTC. Amino acids: CASSLGQGPNYGYTF. Based on the CDR3 plus reference TRBV5-1 and TRBJ1-2, the full variable domain is KAGVTQTPRYLIKTRGQQVTLSCSPISGHRSVSWYQQTPGQGLQFLFEYFSETQRNKGNFPGRFSGRQFSNSRSEMNVSTLELGDSALYLCASSLGQGPNYGYTFGSGTRLTVV.

This clone has only a few counts. V and J are TRBV5-1 and TRBJ2-1, with D hard to call. The germline CDR1 and CDR2 sequences are SGHRS and YFSETQ. There are 15 residues in the CDR3. Trimming left V 1 base short and J 1 base short, with 9 bases between. The DNA of the CDR3 is TGCGCCAGCAGCTTGCGGCCAGGATCCTACAATGAGCAGTTCTTC. Its translation is CASSLRPGSYNEQFF.

This clone appeared a single time. The J gene is TRBJ2-5, the V gene TRBV4-1; D unclear. The CDR3 spans 17 residues. The germline gives CDR1 MGHRA, CDR2 YSYEKL. V lost 1 base, J lost 0 bases, and 15 bases lay in between. This CDR3 is CASSQVSIGFYQETQYF. CDR3 sequence (DNA): TGCGCCAGCAGCCAAGTCAGTATCGGCTTTTACCAAGAGACCCAGTACTTC.

This chain connects TRBV5-1 to TRBJ1-2, with 10 bases lining up with TRBD1. Germline V gives CDR1 SGHRS, CDR2 YFSETQ. The CDR3 runs to 15 residues. Germline trimming cut 7 bases from V and 8 bases from J; bases unmatched to any gene: 14. The CDR3 DNA is TGCGCCAGCTCAAACTGGGGACAGGGGATAGAAGGCTACACCTTC. As protein: CASSNWGQGIEGYTF.

The gene calls are TRBV6-1 and TRBJ1-2, with D possibly TRBD1 on 5 matching bases. The germline V and J ends were trimmed by 3 bases and 1 base, with 15 bases remaining between them. Germline CDR1 reads MNHNS; CDR2 reads SASEGT. CDR3 length equals 16 residues. CDR3 in amino acids: CASSDKGLILNYGYTF. CDR3 in DNA: TGTGCCAGCAGTGACAAGGGGCTAATCCTTAACTATGGCTACACCTTC.

This clone has a handful of counts. The chain combines TRBV5-4 with TRBJ1-1; maybe TRBD1 (6 bases). With 2 bases removed from V and 4 bases from J, the gap between germline ends came to 6 bases. This CDR3 spans 12 amino acids. Germline assignment: CDR1 SGHNT and CDR2 YYREEE (reference sequence). CDR3: CASSFRGTEAFF. The CDR3 DNA sequence: TGTGCCAGCAGCTTCAGGGGCACTGAAGCTTTCTTT.

In this sample, this clone is medium-sized. V usage is TRBV7-9 and J usage is TRBJ1-6, with a weak D call TRBD1 (5 bases). With 8 bases removed from V and 7 bases from J, the gap between germline ends came to 18 bases. Germline CDR1 reads SEHNR; CDR2 reads FQNEAQ (reference sequence). The CDR3 has 15 residues. This CDR3 reads CASGQGRGLNSPLHF. As DNA, the CDR3 is TGTGCCAGCGGGCAGGGAAGGGGCTTGAATTCACCCCTCCACTTT.

The V gene is TRBV30, the J gene TRBJ2-5; TRBD1 might be the D (5 bases). The CDR3 runs 12 residues. The V end lost 1 base, the J end lost 5 bases, and 8 bases lay between the germline ends. Germline CDR1 GTSNPN, CDR2 SVGIG (reference sequence). The CDR3 loop reads CAWSEGRETQYF. CDR3 nucleotides: TGTGCCTGGAGTGAGGGGCGTGAGACCCAGTACTTC.

This clone has just a few counts. The gene calls are TRBV5-6 and TRBJ1-1, with D perhaps TRBD1 (6 bases). Looked up from germline, CDR1 is SGHDT and CDR2 is YYEEEE. The CDR3 runs to 14 residues. With 0 bases removed from V and 4 bases from J, the gap between germline ends came to 10 bases. The CDR3 loop is CASSLGGRSTEAFF. In DNA form, the CDR3 reads TGTGCCAGCAGCTTGGGGGGGCGCAGCACTGAAGCTTTCTTT.

This CDR3 reads CATSRDPGDGGNTIYF. CDR3 bases: TGTGCCACCAGCAGAGATCCCGGGGACGGAGGAAACACCATATATTTT. The chain uses TRBV15 and TRBJ1-3; D possibly corresponds to TRBD1 (5 bases). Germline CDR1 and CDR2: LNHNV and YYDKDF (reference sequence). V was shortened by 0 bases and J by 4 bases, with 13 bases between the two germline ends. The CDR3 contains 16 residues.

The CDR3 bases are TGTGCTAGTGGTTTAGGGACAGGGTGGGTTCGTAGCTACACCTTC. Amino acid sequence: CASGLGTGWVRSYTF. The chain has TRBV12-5 and TRBJ1-2, with TRBD1 matching over 9 bases. CDR1 and CDR2 (germline): LGHNT, FRNRAP. The CDR3 has 15 residues. After removal of 3 bases from V and 9 bases from J, the junction contained 11 bases not matched to a gene.

The V and J genes are TRBV4-1 and TRBJ2-1; D ambiguous. The CDR3 covers 16 residues. Trimming removed 0 bases from V and 0 bases from J, with 9 bases in between. Per germline, CDR1 MGHRA and CDR2 YSYEKL. As DNA, the CDR3 is TGCGCCAGCAGCCAAGACCGGGCGAGCTCCTACAATGAGCAGTTCTTC. This encodes CASSQDRASSYNEQFF.